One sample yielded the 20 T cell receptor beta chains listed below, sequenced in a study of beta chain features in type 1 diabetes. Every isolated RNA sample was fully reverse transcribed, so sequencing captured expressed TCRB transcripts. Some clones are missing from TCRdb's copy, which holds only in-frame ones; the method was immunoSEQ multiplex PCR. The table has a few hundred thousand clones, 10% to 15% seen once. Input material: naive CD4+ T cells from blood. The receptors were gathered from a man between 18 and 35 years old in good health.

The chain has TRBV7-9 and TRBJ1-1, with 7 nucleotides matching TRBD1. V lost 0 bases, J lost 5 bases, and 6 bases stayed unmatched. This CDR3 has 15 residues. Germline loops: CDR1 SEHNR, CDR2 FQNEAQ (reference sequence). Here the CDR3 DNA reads TGTGCCAGCAGCTTAGCCCTACAGGGGCGGACTGAAGCTTTCTTT. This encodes CASSLALQGRTEAFF.

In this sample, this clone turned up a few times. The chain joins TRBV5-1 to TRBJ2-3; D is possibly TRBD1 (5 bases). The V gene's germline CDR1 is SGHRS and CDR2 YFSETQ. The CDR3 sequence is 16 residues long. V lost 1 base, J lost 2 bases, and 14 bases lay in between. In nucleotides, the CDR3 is TGCGCCAGCAGCTTGAGACAGCAACTGCCCACAGATACGCAGTATTTT. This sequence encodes CASSLRQQLPTDTQYF.

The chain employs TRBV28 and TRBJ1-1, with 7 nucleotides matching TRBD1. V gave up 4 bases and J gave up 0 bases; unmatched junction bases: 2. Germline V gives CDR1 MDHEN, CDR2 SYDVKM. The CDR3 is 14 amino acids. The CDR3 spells CASSSGQMNTEAFF. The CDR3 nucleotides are TGTGCCAGCAGTTCGGGACAGATGAACACTGAAGCTTTCTTT.

The CDR3 nucleotides read TGTGCCAGCAGTTCCCTCGGACTAGCGGGAGGCGCAGATACGCAGTATTTT. Its protein product is CASSSLGLAGGADTQYF. The rearrangement links TRBV28 to TRBJ2-3, with 14 bases lining up with TRBD2. V gave up 4 bases and J gave up 4 bases; unmatched junction bases: 7. CDR1 and CDR2 (germline): MDHEN, SYDVKM. This CDR3 region has 17 residues.

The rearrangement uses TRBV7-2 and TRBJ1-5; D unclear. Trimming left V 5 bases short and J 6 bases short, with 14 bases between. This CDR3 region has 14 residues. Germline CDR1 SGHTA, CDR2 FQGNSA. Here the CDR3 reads CASSLTARGQPQHF. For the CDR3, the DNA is TGTGCCAGCAGCCTCACAGCCCGTGGTCAGCCCCAGCATTTT.

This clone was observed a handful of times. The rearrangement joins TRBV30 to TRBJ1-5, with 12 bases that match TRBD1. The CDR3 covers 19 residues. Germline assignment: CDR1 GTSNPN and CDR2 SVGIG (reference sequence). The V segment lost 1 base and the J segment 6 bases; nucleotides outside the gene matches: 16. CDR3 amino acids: CAWSADRQLGTGGSQPQHF. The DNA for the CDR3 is TGTGCCTGGAGTGCTGACCGCCAGTTGGGGACAGGGGGCAGTCAGCCCCAGCATTTT.

The CDR3 here is CASSRESSYNEQFF. The CDR3 DNA follows: TGTGCCAGCAGCCGAGAAAGCTCCTACAATGAGCAGTTCTTC. The genes are TRBV9 and TRBJ2-1; D gene ambiguous. Germline V lookup: CDR1 SGDLS, CDR2 YYNGEE. This CDR3 is built from 14 residues. Trimming shortened V by 4 bases and J by 0 bases, and 8 bases separated the two germline ends.

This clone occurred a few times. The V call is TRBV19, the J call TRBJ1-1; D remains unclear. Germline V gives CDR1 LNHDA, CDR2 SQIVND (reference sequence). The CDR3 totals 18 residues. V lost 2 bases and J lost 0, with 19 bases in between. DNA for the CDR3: TGTGCCAGTAGTATACTAGTCGTCCTCCGGGATGTGAACACTGAAGCTTTCTTT. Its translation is CASSILVVLRDVNTEAFF.

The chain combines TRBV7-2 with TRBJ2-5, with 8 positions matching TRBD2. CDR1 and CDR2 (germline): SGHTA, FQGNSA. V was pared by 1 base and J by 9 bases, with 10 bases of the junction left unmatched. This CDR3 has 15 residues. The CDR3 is CASSLVLAGGPSQYF. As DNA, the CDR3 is TGTGCCAGCAGCTTAGTACTTGCGGGAGGCCCATCCCAGTACTTC. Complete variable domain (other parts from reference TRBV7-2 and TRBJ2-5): GAGVSQSPSNKVTEKGKDVELRCDPISGHTALYWYRQSLGQGLEFLIYFQGNSAPDKSGLPSDRFSAERTGGSVSTLTIQRTQQEDSAVYLCASSLVLAGGPSQYFGPGTRLLVL.

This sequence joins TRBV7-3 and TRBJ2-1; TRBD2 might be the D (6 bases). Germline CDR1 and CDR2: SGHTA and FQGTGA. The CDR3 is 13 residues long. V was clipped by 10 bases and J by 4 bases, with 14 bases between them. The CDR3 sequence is CATQEGGYNEQFF. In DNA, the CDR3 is TGTGCCACCCAAGAAGGAGGGTACAATGAGCAGTTCTTC.

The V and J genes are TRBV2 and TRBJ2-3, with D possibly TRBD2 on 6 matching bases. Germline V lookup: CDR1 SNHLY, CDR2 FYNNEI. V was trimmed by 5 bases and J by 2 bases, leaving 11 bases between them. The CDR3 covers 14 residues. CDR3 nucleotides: TGTGCCAGCAGTCGCCGGGAGCTCACAGATACGCAGTATTTT. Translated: CASSRRELTDTQYF.

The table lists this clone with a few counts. The DNA of the CDR3 is TGCGCCAGCAGCTATAGCGGGAGCTCCTACGAGCAGTACTTC. This encodes CASSYSGSSYEQYF. The V call is TRBV5-1, the J call TRBJ2-7; the match to TRBD2 covers 9 bases. The J segment lost 0 bases and the V segment lost 3 bases, leaving 1 base of the junction unmatched. Germline CDR1 reads SGHRS; CDR2 reads YFSETQ. The CDR3 loop spans 14 amino acids.

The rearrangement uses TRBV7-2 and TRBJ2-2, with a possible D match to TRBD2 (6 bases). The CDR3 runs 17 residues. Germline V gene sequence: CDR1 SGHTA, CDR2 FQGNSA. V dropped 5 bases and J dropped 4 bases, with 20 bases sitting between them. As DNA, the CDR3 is TGTGCCAGCAGCCCCAGGAGGGCTGGACGGCGCACCGGGGAGCTGTTTTTT. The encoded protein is CASSPRRAGRRTGELFF. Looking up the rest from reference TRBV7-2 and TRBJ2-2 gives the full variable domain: GAGVSQSPSNKVTEKGKDVELRCDPISGHTALYWYRQSLGQGLEFLIYFQGNSAPDKSGLPSDRFSAERTGGSVSTLTIQRTQQEDSAVYLCASSPRRAGRRTGELFFGEGSRLTVL.

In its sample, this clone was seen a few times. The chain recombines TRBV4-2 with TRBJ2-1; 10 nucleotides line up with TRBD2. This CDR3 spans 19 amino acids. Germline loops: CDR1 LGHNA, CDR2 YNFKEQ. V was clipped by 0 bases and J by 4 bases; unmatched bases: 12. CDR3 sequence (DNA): TGTGCCAGCAGCCAAGAGGGAGGAAAAGCGGGAGGGGTTTACAATGAGCAGTTCTTC. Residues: CASSQEGGKAGGVYNEQFF.

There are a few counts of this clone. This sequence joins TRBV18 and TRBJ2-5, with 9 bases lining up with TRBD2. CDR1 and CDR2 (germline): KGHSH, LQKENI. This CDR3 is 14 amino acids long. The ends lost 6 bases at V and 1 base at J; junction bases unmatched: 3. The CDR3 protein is CASSGGLAQETQYF. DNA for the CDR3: TGTGCCAGCTCTGGGGGACTAGCCCAAGAGACCCAGTACTTC.

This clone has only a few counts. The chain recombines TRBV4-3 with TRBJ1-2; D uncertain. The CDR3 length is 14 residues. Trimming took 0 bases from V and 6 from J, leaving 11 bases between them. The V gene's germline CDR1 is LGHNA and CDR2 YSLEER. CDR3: CASSQDIGRNGYTF. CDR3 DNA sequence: TGCGCCAGCAGCCAAGATATCGGCAGGAATGGCTACACCTTC.

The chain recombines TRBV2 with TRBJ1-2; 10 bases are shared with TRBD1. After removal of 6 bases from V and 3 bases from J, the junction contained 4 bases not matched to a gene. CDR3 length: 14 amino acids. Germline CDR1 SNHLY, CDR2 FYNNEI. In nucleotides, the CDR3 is TGTGCCAGCAGGGACAGGGGGTTGGACTATGGCTACACCTTC. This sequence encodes CASRDRGLDYGYTF.

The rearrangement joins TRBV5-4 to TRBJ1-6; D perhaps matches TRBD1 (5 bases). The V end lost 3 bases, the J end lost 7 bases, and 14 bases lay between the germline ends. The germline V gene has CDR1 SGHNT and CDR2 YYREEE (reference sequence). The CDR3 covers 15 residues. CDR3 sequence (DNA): TGTGCCAGCAGCTATGGAGCGGGGCTGAATTCACCCCTCCACTTT. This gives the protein CASSYGAGLNSPLHF.

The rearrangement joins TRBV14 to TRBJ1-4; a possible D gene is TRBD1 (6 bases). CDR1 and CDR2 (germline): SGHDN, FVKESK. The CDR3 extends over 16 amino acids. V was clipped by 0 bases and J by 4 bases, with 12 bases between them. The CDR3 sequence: CASSQDRTRGNEKLFF. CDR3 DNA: TGTGCCAGCAGCCAAGATCGTACCAGGGGTAATGAAAAACTGTTTTTT.

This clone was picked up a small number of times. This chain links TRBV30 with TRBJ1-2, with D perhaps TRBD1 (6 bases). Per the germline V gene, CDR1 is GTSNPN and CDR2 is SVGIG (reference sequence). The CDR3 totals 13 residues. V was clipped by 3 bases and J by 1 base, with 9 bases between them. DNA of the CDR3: TGTGCCTGGAGGGCAGGGGATAACTATGGCTACACCTTC. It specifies CAWRAGDNYGYTF. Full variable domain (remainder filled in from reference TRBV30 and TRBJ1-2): SQTIHQWPATLVQPVGSPLSLECTVEGTSNPNLYWYRQAAGRGLQLLFYSVGIGQISSEVPQNLSASRPQDRQFILSSKKLLLSDSGFYLCAWRAGDNYGYTFGSGTRLTVV.